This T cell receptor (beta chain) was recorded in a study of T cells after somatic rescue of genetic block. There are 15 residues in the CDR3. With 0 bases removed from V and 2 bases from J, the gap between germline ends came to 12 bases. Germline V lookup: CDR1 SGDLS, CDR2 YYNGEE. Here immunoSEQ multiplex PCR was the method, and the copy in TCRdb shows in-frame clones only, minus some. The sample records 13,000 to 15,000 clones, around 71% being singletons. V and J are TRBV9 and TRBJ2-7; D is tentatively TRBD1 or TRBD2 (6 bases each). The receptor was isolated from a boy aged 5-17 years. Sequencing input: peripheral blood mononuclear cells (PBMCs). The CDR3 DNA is TGTGCCAGCAGCGTAGGGAACGGGGGCCCCTACGAGCAGTACTTC. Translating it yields CASSVGNGGPYEQYF.